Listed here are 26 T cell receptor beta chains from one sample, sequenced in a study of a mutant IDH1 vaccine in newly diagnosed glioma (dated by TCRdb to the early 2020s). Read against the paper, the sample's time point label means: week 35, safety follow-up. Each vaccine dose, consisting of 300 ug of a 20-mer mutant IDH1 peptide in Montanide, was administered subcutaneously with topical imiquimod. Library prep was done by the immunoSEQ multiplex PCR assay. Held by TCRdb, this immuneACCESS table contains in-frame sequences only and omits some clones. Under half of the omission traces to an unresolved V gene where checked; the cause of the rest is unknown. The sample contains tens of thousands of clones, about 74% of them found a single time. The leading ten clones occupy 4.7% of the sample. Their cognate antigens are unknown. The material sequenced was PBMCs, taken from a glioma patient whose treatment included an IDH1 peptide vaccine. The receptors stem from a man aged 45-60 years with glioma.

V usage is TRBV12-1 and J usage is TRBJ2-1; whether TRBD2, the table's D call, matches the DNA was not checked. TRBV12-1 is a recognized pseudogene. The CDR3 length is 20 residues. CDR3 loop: CASSARPAGGSHTAYNEQFF. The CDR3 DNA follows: TGTGCCAGCAGCGCCCGACCAGCGGGGGGTTCCCACACGGCCTACAATGAGCAGTTCTTC.

DNA for the CDR3: TGTGCCAGCAGCATGCGCCTAACAAGGGACGAGCAGTACTTC. Its translation: CASSMRLTRDEQYF. The V gene is TRBV4-2, the J gene TRBJ2-7, with unresolved D. Trimming left V 5 bases short and J 5 bases short, with 16 bases between. Germline loops: CDR1 LGHNA, CDR2 YNFKEQ. The CDR3 is 14 amino acids.

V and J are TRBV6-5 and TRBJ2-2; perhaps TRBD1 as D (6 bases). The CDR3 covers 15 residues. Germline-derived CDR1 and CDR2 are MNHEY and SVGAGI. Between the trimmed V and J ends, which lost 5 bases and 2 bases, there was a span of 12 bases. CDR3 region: CASSPPGHNTGELFF. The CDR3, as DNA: TGTGCCAGCAGTCCACCGGGACATAACACCGGGGAGCTGTTTTTT.

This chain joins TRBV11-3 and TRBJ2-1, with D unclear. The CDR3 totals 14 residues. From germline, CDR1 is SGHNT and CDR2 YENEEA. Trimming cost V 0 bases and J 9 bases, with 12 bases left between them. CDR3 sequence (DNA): TGTGCCAGCAGCTTAGATCGTTGGGCCAGTGAGCAGTTCTTC. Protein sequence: CASSLDRWASEQFF.

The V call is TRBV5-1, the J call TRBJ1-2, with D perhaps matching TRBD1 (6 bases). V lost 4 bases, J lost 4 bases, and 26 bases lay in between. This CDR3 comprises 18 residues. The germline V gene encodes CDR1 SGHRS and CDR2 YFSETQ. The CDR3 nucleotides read TGCGCCAGCAGCAAATTCCTCGGAGACCCCCAAGGGGGCTATGGCTACACCTTC. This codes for CASSKFLGDPQGGYGYTF.

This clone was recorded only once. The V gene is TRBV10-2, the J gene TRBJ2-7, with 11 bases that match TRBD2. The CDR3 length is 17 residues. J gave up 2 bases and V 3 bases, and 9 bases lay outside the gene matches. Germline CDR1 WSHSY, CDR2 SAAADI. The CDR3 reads CASSDGLAGGTTYEQYF. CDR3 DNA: TGCGCCAGCAGTGATGGCCTAGCGGGGGGCACGACCTACGAGCAGTACTTC.

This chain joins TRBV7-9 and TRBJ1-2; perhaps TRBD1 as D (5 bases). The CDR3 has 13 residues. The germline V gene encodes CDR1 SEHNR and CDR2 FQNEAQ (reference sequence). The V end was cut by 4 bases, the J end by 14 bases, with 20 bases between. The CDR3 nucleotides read TGTGCCAGCAGCTCCTGGGGGGAGCAAACATGGACCTTC. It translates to CASSSWGEQTWTF.

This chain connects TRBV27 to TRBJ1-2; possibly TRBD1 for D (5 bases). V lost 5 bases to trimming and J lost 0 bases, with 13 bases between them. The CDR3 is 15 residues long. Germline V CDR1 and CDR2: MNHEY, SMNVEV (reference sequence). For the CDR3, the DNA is TGTGCCAGCAGTCTTACAGGATTTGCTAACTATGGCTACACCTTC. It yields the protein CASSLTGFANYGYTF.

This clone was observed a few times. In DNA form, the CDR3 reads TGCGCCAGCAGCCAAGAAACGCGGGGCACTGAAGCTTTCTTT. Protein product: CASSQETRGTEAFF. J is TRBJ1-1 and V is TRBV4-1; D not certain. V shed 0 bases and J shed 4 bases, with 9 bases lying between them. This CDR3 has 14 residues. Germline V gene lookup returns CDR1 MGHRA and CDR2 YSYEKL.

Here the CDR3 DNA reads TGCGCCAGCAGCACAGGGACAGGGAGGACTGAAGCTTTCTTT. Translated: CASSTGTGRTEAFF. The chain has TRBV5-1 and TRBJ1-1, with 9 bases matching TRBD1. The length of the CDR3 is 14 residues. V shed 4 bases and J 5 bases; nucleotides not matched to a gene: 6. Germline V gene sequence: CDR1 SGHRS, CDR2 YFSETQ.

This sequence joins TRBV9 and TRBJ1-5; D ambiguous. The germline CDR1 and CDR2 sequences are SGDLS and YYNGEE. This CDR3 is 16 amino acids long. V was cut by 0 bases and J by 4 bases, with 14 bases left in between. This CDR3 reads CASSVGGEEGNQPQHF. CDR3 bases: TGTGCCAGCAGCGTAGGCGGAGAGGAAGGGAATCAGCCCCAGCATTTT.

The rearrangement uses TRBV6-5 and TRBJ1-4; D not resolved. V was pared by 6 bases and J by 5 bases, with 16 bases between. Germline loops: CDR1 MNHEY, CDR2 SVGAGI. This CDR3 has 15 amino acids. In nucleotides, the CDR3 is TGTGCCAGCAGCCCTACGGTGGGCAAAAATGAAAAACTGTTTTTT. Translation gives CASSPTVGKNEKLFF.

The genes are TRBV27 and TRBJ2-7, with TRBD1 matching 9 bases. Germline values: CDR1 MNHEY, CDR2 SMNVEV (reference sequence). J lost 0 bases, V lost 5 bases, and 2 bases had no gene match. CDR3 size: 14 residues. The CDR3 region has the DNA TGTGCCAGCAGTCCGACAGGGGGCTCCTACGAGCAGTACTTC. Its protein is CASSPTGGSYEQYF.

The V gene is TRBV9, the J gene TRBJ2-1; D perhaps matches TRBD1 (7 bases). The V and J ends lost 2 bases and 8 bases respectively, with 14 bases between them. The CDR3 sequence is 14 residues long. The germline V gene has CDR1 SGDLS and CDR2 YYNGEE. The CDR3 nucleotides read TGTGCCAGCAGCGTTAGGACAGGAGGGGATGAGCAGTTCTTC. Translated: CASSVRTGGDEQFF.

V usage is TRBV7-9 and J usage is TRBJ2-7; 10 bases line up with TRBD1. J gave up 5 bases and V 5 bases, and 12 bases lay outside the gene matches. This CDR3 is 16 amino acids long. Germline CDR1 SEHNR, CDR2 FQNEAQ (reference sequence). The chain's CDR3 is CASSRAIGQGVHEQYF. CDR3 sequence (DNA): TGTGCCAGCAGCCGCGCTATCGGACAGGGGGTCCACGAGCAGTACTTC.

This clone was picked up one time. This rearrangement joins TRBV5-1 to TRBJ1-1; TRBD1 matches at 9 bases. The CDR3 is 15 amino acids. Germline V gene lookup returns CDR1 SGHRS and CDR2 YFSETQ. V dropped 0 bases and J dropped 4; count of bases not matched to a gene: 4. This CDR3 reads CASSLGGTGITEAFF. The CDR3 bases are TGCGCCAGCAGCTTGGGAGGGACAGGGATCACTGAAGCTTTCTTT.

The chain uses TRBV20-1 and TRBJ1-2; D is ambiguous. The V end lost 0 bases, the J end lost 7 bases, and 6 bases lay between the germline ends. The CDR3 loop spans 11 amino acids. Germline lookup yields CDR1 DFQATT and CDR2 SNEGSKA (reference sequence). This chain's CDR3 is CSAREIAGYTF. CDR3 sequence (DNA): TGCAGTGCTAGAGAAATAGCTGGCTACACCTTC.

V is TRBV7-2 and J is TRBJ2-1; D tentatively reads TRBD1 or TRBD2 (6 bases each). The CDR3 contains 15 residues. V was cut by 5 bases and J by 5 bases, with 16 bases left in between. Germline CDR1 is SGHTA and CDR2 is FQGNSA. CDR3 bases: TGTGCCAGCAGCCCTTGGAGGGGGGCCCACAATGAGCAGTTCTTC. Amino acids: CASSPWRGAHNEQFF.

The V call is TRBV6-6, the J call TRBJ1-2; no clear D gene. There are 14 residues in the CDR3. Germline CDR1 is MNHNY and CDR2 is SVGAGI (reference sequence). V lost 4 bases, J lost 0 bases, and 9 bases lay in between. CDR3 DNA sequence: TGTGCCAGCAGTTCGGTCACAACTAACTATGGCTACACCTTC. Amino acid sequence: CASSSVTTNYGYTF.

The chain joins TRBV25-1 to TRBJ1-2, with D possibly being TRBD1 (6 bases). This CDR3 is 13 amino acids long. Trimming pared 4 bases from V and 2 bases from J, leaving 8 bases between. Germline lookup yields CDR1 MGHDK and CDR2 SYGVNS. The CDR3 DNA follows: TGTGCCAGCAGTGCGGGGGGCAACTATGGCTACACCTTC. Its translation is CASSAGGNYGYTF.

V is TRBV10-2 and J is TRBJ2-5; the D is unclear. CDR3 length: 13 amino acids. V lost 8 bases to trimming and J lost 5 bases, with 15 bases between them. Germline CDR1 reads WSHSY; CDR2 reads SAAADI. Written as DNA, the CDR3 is TGCGCCAGCTGTCCCATTTCATCCGAGACCCAGTACTTC. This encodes CASCPISSETQYF.

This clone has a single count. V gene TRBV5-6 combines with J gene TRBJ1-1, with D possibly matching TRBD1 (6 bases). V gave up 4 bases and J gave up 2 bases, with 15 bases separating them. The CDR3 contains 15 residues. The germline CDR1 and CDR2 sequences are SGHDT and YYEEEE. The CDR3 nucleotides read TGTGCCAGCAGCCCGCTCAGGACAGACAACACTGAAGCTTTCTTT. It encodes CASSPLRTDNTEAFF.

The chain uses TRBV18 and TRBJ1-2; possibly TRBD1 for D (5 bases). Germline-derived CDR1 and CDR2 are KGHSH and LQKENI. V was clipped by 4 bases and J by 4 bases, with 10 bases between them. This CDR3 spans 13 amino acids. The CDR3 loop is CASSQGKGYGYTF. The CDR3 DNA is TGTGCCAGCTCACAGGGGAAAGGCTATGGCTACACCTTC.

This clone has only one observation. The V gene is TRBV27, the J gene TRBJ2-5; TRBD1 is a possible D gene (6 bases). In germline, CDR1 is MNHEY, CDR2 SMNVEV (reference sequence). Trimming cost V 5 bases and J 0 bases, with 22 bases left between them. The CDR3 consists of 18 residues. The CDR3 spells CASSPTGQGASYQETQYF. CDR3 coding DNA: TGTGCCAGCAGTCCAACGGGACAAGGAGCATCGTACCAAGAGACCCAGTACTTC.

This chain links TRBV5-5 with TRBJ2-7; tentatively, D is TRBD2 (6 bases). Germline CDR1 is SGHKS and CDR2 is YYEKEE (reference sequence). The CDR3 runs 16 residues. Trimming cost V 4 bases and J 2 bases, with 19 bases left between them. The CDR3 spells CASSQGQAGTTYEQYF. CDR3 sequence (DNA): TGTGCCAGCAGCCAAGGTCAGGCGGGGACGACCTACGAGCAGTACTTC.

The CDR3 bases are TGTGCCAGCAGCGCCGGGGCTAGCTCCTATAATTCACCCCTCCACTTT. Its protein is CASSAGASSYNSPLHF. This chain uses TRBV9 with TRBJ1-6; possibly TRBD1 for D (5 bases). CDR1 SGDLS and CDR2 YYNGEE come from the germline V gene. The CDR3 contains 16 residues. With 3 bases removed from V and 0 bases from J, the gap between germline ends came to 10 bases. The variable domain in full, with the rest retrieved from reference TRBV9 and TRBJ1-6, is DSGVTQTPKHLITATGQRVTLRCSPRSGDLSVYWYQQSLDQGLQFLIQYYNGEERAKGNILERFSAQQFPDLHSELNLSSLELGDSALYFCASSAGASSYNSPLHFGNGTRLTVT.